This TCR beta chain originates from a study of T cell responses to AZD1222 COVID-19 vaccine. Findings and limits, study-wide: Reports indicate that nearly half of spike-specific TCRs are directed at unmutated variant regions.

Trimming at V came to 1 base and at J to 4 bases, leaving 6 bases not matched to a gene. The germline CDR1 and CDR2 sequences are LGHNA and YSLEER. There are 16 residues in the CDR3. Repertoires were generated with immunoSEQ multiplex PCR, while TCRdb's copy carries only in-frame clones and drops some. Of under 150,000 clones listed, 70% to 90% were seen once; the top ten hold 1.5% to 2%. As to this clone: The antigen remains undetermined.

The chain links TRBV4-3 to TRBJ2-3; 9 bases are a match to TRBD1. The sequence derives from an adult in good health. The sequencing used peripheral blood, collected on day 0 of AZD1222 vaccination. The CDR3 region is CASSQVQGARADTQYF. DNA for the CDR3: TGCGCCAGCAGCCAAGTACAGGGGGCGCGTGCAGATACGCAGTATTTT.